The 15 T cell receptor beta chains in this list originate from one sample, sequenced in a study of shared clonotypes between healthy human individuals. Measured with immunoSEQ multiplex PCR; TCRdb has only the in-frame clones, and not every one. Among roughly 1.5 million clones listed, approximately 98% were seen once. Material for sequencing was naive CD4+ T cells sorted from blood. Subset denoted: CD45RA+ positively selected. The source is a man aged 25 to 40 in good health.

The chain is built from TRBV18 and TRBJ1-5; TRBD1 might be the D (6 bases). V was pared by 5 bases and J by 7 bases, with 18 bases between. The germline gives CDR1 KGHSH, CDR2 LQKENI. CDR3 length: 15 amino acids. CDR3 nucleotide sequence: TGTGCCAGCTCATCAGAAACAGGGACAACCCAGCCCCAGCATTTT. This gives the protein CASSSETGTTQPQHF.

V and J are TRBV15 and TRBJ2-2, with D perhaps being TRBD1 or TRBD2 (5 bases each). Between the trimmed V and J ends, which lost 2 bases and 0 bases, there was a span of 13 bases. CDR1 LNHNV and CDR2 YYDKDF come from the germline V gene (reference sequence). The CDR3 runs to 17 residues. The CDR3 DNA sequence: TGTGCCACCAGCAGAAGTTGGGACGGGCCGAACACCGGGGAGCTGTTTTTT. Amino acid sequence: CATSRSWDGPNTGELFF.

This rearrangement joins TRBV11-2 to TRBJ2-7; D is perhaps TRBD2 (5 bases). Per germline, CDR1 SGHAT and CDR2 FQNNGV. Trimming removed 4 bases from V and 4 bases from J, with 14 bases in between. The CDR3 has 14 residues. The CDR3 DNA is TGTGCCAGCAGCTCCCTCCGGGAAAATTACGAGCAGTACTTC. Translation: CASSSLRENYEQYF.

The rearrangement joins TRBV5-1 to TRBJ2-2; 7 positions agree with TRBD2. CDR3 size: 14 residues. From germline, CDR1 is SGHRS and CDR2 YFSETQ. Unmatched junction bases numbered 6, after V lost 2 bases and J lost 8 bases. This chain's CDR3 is CASSFGPSGGELFF. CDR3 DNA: TGCGCCAGCAGCTTTGGTCCTAGCGGAGGGGAGCTGTTTTTT.

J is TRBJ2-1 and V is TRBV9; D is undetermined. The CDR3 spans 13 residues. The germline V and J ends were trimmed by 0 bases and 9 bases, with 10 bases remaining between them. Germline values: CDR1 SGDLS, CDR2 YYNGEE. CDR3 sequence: CASSVAGRSEQFF. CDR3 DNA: TGTGCCAGCAGCGTAGCCGGACGGAGTGAGCAGTTCTTC.

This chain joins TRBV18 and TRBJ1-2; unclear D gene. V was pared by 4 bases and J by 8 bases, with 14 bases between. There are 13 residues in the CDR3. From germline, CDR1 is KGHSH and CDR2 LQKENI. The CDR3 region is CASSRIDLGGYTF. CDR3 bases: TGTGCCAGCTCACGTATAGACTTGGGGGGCTACACCTTC.

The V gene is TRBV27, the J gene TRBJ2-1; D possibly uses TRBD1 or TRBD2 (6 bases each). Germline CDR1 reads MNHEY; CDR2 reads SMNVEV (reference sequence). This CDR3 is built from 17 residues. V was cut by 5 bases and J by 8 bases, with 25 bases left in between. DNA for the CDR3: TGTGCCAGCAGTCCATCGACAGGACTTGGGGGGACATATGAGCAGTTCTTC. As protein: CASSPSTGLGGTYEQFF.

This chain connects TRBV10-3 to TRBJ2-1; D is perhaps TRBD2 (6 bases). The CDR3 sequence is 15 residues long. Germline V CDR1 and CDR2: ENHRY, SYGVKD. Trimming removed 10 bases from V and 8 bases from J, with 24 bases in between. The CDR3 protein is CATEEPSVDSDEQFF. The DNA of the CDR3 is TGTGCCACCGAGGAGCCTAGCGTTGATAGTGATGAGCAGTTCTTC.

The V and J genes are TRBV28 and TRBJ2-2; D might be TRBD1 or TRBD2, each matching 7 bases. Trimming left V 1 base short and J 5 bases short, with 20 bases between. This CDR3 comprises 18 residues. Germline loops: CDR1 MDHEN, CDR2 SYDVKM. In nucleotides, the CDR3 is TGTGCCAGCAGTTTATCCCCGCAACAGGGGAGGGGGACCGGGGAGCTGTTTTTT. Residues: CASSLSPQQGRGTGELFF.

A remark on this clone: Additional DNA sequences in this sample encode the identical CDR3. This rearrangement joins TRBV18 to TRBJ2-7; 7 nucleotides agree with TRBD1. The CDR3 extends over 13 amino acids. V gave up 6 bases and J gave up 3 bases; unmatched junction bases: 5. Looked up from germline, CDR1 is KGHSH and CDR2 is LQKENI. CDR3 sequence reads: CASSLDRSYEQYF. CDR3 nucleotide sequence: TGTGCCAGCTCCCTGGACAGGAGCTACGAGCAGTACTTC. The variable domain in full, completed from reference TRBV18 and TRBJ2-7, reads NAGVMQNPRHLVRRRGQEARLRCSPMKGHSHVYWYRQLPEEGLKFMVYLQKENIIDESGMPKERFSAEFPKEGPSILRIQQVVRGDSAAYFCASSLDRSYEQYFGPGTRLTVT.

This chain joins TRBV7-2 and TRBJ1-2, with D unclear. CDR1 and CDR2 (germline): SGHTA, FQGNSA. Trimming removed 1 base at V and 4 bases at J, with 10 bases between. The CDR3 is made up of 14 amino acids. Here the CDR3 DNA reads TGTGCCAGCAGCTTAGTGGCAGAGCTCTATGGCTACACCTTC. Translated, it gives CASSLVAELYGYTF.

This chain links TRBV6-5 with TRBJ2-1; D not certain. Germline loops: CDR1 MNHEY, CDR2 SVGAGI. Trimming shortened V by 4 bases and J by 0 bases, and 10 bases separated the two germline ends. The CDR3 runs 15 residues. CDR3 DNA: TGTGCCAGCAGTTTCTCGTGGGGCTCCTACAATGAGCAGTTCTTC. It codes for CASSFSWGSYNEQFF.

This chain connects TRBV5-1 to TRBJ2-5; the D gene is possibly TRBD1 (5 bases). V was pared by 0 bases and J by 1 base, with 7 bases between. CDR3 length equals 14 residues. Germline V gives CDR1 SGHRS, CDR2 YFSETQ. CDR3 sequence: CASSLVDTQETQYF. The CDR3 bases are TGCGCCAGCAGCTTGGTGGACACCCAAGAGACCCAGTACTTC.

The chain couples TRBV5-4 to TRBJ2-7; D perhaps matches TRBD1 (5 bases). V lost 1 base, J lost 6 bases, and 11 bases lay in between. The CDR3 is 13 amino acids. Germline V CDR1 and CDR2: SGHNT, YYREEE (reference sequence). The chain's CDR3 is CASSLIQQGEQYF. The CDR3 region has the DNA TGTGCCAGCAGCTTGATACAGCAGGGCGAGCAGTACTTC. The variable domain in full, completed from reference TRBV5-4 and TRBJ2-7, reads ETGVTQSPTHLIKTRGQQVTLRCSSQSGHNTVSWYQQALGQGPQFIFQYYREEENGRGNFPPRFSGLQFPNYSSELNVNALELDDSALYLCASSLIQQGEQYFGPGTRLTVT.

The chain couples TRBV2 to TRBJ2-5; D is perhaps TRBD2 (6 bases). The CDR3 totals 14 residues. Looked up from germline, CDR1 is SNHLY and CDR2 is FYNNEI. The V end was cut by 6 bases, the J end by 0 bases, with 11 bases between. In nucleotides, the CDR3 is TGTGCCAGCAGGGGGGGAGTGTACCAAGAGACCCAGTACTTC. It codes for CASRGGVYQETQYF. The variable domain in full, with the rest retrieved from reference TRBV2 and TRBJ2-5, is EPEVTQTPSHQVTQMGQEVILRCVPISNHLYFYWYRQILGQKVEFLVSFYNNEISEKSEIFDDQFSVERPDGSNFTLKIRSTKLEDSAMYFCASRGGVYQETQYFGPGTRLLVL.